This T cell receptor (beta chain) originates from a study of blood T cells in healthy people across ages. Study observations and caveats: A greater number of naive CD4+ cells and higher diversity distinguished long-lived donors from aged donors. Underestimates were what the diversity estimates from one million T cells were considered to be. With age, beta diversity per million T cells declined roughly linearly, significantly by approximately 40.

Peripheral blood, about 9.8 milliliters per donor, was collected. In regard to this clonotype: Its antigen is currently unknown.

Trimming cost V 6 bases and J 8 bases, with 14 bases left between them. The CDR3 runs 12 residues. Per the germline V gene, CDR1 is DFQATT and CDR2 is SNEGSKA (reference sequence). Then a second PCR, running roughly 7 to 11 cycles, was carried out with a sample-barcoded 5' primer and a J-beta primer mix. Each CDR3 protein gets one entry after TCRdb re-called the 5' RACE reads with MiXCR. Among hundreds of thousands of distinct CDR3 sequences, approximately 60% were seen once, and the ten largest hold under 30%. The specimen was blood. The TCR was taken from a man in his forties in good health. The chain is built from TRBV20-1 and TRBJ2-4, with D possibly matching TRBD2 (5 bases). The CDR3 reads CSAEGQRDIQYF. The CDR3 DNA is TGCAGTGCCGAGGGTCAAAGGGACATTCAGTACTTC.